The source of this T cell receptor (beta chain) is a study of T-cell reconstitution after alpha-beta-depleted transplantation in children listed by TCRdb under 2016. With respect to the entire study: Using TCR repertoire profiling, the study quantitatively followed how T-cell immune reconstitution unfolded in children after TCRalphabeta/CD19-depleted allogeneic hematopoietic cell transplantation.

What the work shows at the level of the full study, not this receptor alone: Hyperexpanded clone frequencies declined over subsequent months; after one year, T-cell counts and TCRbeta diversity were mostly attributed to newly produced T cells. In some patients, the high TCRbeta diversity seen at day 60 was put down to recipient T cells and intrathymic progenitors that had survived conditioning. About two months after transplant, the apparently early recovery of alphabetaT-cell counts reportedly depended on just several hundred clones that had expanded rapidly and came from non-depleted graft cells.

Library preparation employed PCR. For sequencing, an Illumina HiSeq 2500 was employed. TCR library preparation used molecular barcoding, with unique molecular identifiers applied to normalize quantification of the TCRbeta repertoire. In-frame beta chains were kept once TCRdb had trimmed the public reads at Q25 with fastp and called clones with MiXCR. Rows with a matching CDR3 protein are joined into one entry that keeps the most common DNA and genes. This sample holds approximately 270,000 distinct CDR3 sequences; 24% were observed only once. The leading ten clones occupy about 4.8% of the sample. This clonotype was counted a few times. The specificity of this receptor is unknown. No quality values exist for individual bases; no much larger clone is one base distant. The meaning of the sample's treatment or condition label: allogeneic hematopoietic cell transplantation with graft depleted of TCRalphabeta T cells and CD19 B cells. The transplant recipients were children given TCRalphabeta/CD19-depleted allogeneic hematopoietic cell grafts.

V is pruned by 3 bases and J by 2 bases, leaving 4 bases of the junction without a gene match. The CDR3 contains 15 residues, cysteine and phenylalanine counted. Only the CDR3 DNA stays, 45 bases, in frame from base 1. CDR1 MDHEN and CDR2 SYDVKM were looked up in the germline V gene. Material: PBMCs, mostly from graft donor cells, obtained 360 days after TCRalphabeta/CD19-depleted stem cell transplant. Rearrangement joined TRBV28 to TRBJ2-3, with 8 bases aligning to TRBD2. This receptor was identified in a female patient between 2 and 15 years old who had a stem cell transplant for congenital amegakaryocytic thrombocytopenia, so the T cells may come from the graft donor. In nucleotide form, the sequence is TGTGCCAGCAGTTTGGAGCGGGGGAACACAGATACGCAGTATTTT. Its protein is CASSLERGNTDTQYF.